This T cell receptor (beta chain) emerged from a study of metastatic and nonmetastatic thyroid tumors. Study in general: Both malignant and benign thyroid patients supplied peripheral blood and tumor or nodule tissue samples, across which the repertoires of these patients were then compared. Findings and caveats of the study: Benign nodules reportedly had significantly lower TCR beta diversity than malignant thyroid tumors in blood and tumor.

Thyroid surgery was performed in patients who had received no treatment beforehand. This clone was seen at least ten times. Its antigen is as yet unknown. Per the original methods: For papillary thyroid cancer, a distant-metastasis classifier was constructed from CDR3 differences observed across clinicopathological groups. TCRdb reassembled clones from the PCR reads with MiXCR. Here the V and J calls rest on TCRdb's processing, not on the authors' analysis. The sample gives almost 15,000 clones, roughly 29% of which show up once; roughly half is in the top ten. This receptor was identified in a male donor with papillary thyroid cancer or a benign thyroid nodule (not recorded which). Some clones in this sample may be carry-over from other donors' samples. Sequences were obtained from tumor tissue.

The CDR3: CASSFSVYGYTF. The CDR3 nucleotides are TGTGCCAGCAGCTTCTCAGTGTATGGCTACACCTTC. The V and J genes are TRBV5-6 and TRBJ1-2, with D hard to call. Germline V gene sequence: CDR1 SGHDT, CDR2 YYEEEE. This CDR3 contains 12 residues. V was pared by 2 bases and J by 5 bases, with 7 bases between.